This TCR beta chain derives from a study of blood T cell repertoires in COVID-19. About the research overall: The United States, Italy and Spain supplied acute and convalescent COVID-19 samples. T cells, B-cell-depleted T cells, or PBMCs provided the cDNA or gDNA that served as material.

The CDR3 covers 13 residues. Germline CDR1 SQVTM, CDR2 ANQGSEA. This clone was counted only a few times. At one end the junction does not follow the germline gene, possibly because of a read error. In the original analysis: Reference gene primer amplification gave nucleated cell count estimates. Sequenced by immunoSEQ multiplex PCR; TCRdb stores in-frame clones only, minus some. Clone size and V and J calls were adopted from that table, with D and trimming inferred from the DNA. The table records 97,000 or so clones, 79% of them present only once. Sequenced material: peripheral blood. The chain links TRBV29-1 to TRBJ1-1; TRBD1 matches at 7 bases. The receptor comes from a woman older than 75 with active or convalescent COVID-19. The CDR3: CSVETGANTKAFF. CDR3 nucleotide sequence: TGCAGCGTAGAAACAGGGGCGAACACTAAAGCTTTCTTT.